This T cell receptor (beta chain) is drawn from a study of blood T cell repertoires in COVID-19. Study-level background: The analysed material was cDNA or gDNA that came from T cells, B-cell-depleted T cells, or PBMCs.

Only in-frame clones appear in the TCRdb table, and some are missing; sequencing was by immunoSEQ multiplex PCR. The sample includes about 84,000 clones, about 68% of them seen just once. This CDR3 comprises 16 residues. From germline, CDR1 is LGHDT and CDR2 YNNKEL (reference sequence). Trimming cost V 2 bases and J 4 bases; bases outside gene matches: 4. The gene calls are TRBV3-1 (or the pseudogene TRBV3-2) and TRBJ2-3; 12 nucleotides agree with TRBD2. This sequence was found in a man aged 50-59 years with active or convalescent COVID-19. Sequenced sample: peripheral blood. In DNA, the CDR3 is TGTGCCAGCAGCCAACCTAGCGGGGGGGCGTCAGATACGCAGTATTTT. Translating gives CASSQPSGGASDTQYF.